The 19 T cell receptor beta chains below were found in one sample sequenced in a study of blood T cells in healthy people across ages. The authors ran a second PCR of about 6 to 11 cycles using a sample-barcoded 5' primer and a J-beta primer mix. TCRdb passed the 5' RACE reads through MiXCR, listing each CDR3 protein once. Of 650,000 to 1,000,000 distinct CDR3 sequences in the sample, around 45% are singletons; the top ten hold 15% to 20%. Sequenced: blood. The receptors shown here come from a man aged 80 or over in good health.

The table lists this clonotype with many counts. The V gene is TRBV16, the J gene TRBJ2-7; the match to TRBD1 covers 7 bases. This CDR3 is built from 14 residues. Germline CDR1 reads KGHSY; CDR2 reads FQNENV. The V and J ends lost 2 bases and 2 bases, in that order; junction bases with no gene match: 3. CDR3 residues: CASSQGTVAYEQYF. DNA of the CDR3: TGTGCCAGCAGCCAAGGGACAGTCGCCTACGAGCAGTACTTC.

In its sample, this clonotype was seen a few times. V and J are TRBV7-2 and TRBJ2-1; D remains unclear. CDR1 and CDR2 from the germline V gene are SGHTA and FQGNSA. The CDR3 is made up of 15 amino acids. V was shortened by 5 bases and J by 10 bases, with 21 bases between the two germline ends. The CDR3 nucleotides are TGTGCCAGCAGCCGCGACCCCACGAGCTCCTACGAGCAGTTCTTC. This sequence encodes CASSRDPTSSYEQFF.

This clonotype was observed many times. V usage is TRBV6-6 and J usage is TRBJ1-5; possible D gene TRBD1, 6 bases. CDR1 and CDR2 from the germline V gene are MNHNY and SVGAGI (reference sequence). The CDR3 loop spans 14 amino acids. Trimming took 6 bases from V and 3 from J, leaving 12 bases between them. CDR3 nucleotides: TGTGCCAGCAGAGCCGGGACATACAATCAGCCCCAGCATTTT. It encodes CASRAGTYNQPQHF.

Ten or more counts support this clonotype. The rearrangement links TRBV7-2 to TRBJ2-5; a weak D match, TRBD2 (6 bases). The V gene lost 4 bases and the J gene lost 5 bases, with 11 bases spanning the gap. Per germline, CDR1 SGHTA and CDR2 FQGNSA. The CDR3 length is 13 residues. The CDR3 loop reads CASSSYGSETQYF. The CDR3 DNA reads TGTGCCAGCAGCTCTTACGGGAGCGAGACCCAGTACTTC.

This clonotype turned up a few times. The chain has TRBV29-1 and TRBJ2-3, with TRBD2 identical over 12 bases. The J segment lost 8 bases and the V segment lost 8 bases, leaving 11 bases of the junction unmatched. Germline V gene sequence: CDR1 SQVTM, CDR2 ANQGSEA. The CDR3 spans 14 residues. The CDR3 DNA is TGCAGCCTAAGTCTAGCGGGAGGGCCAGGTACGCAGTATTTT. Its protein is CSLSLAGGPGTQYF.

The chain employs TRBV30 and TRBJ2-7, with 7 bases fitting TRBD1. J lost 3 bases, V lost 2 bases, and 13 bases had no gene match. The germline V gene encodes CDR1 GTSNPN and CDR2 SVGIG (reference sequence). The length of the CDR3 is 16 residues. CDR3 nucleotides: TGTGCCTGGAGTCCAGGACCGGGACAGAATGGCTACGAGCAGTACTTC. This sequence encodes CAWSPGPGQNGYEQYF.

There are many counts of this clonotype. The DNA for the CDR3 is TGTGCCAGCAGTTACTCGCCGGACACAGATACGCAGTATTTT. Protein sequence: CASSYSPDTDTQYF. The chain uses TRBV6-5 and TRBJ2-3; D call uncertain. CDR3 length: 14 amino acids. V lost 0 bases to trimming and J lost 2 bases, with 6 bases between them. The germline CDR1 and CDR2 sequences are MNHEY and SVGAGI.

This chain links TRBV4-1 with TRBJ2-1; 9 bases agree with TRBD1. The V gene end was trimmed by 4 bases and the J gene end by 7 bases; junction bases not matched to a gene: 11. CDR3 length: 16 amino acids. Germline loops: CDR1 MGHRA, CDR2 YSYEKL. DNA for the CDR3: TGCGCCAGCAGCCGAGGTACAGGGGGCGCGAGAAATGAGCAGTTCTTC. Translation gives CASSRGTGGARNEQFF.

Of note for this clonotype: A much larger clonotype is one base distant, so this may be a read error. V is TRBV5-1 and J is TRBJ1-2; D remains ambiguous. The CDR3 covers 12 residues. CDR1 is SGHRS, CDR2 YFSETQ, per germline. The CDR3 here is CTSSLYSYGYTF. The CDR3 nucleotides are TGCACCAGCAGCTTGTACAGCTATGGCTACACCTTC.

A word on this clonotype: Germline is not matched at one junction end, which may reflect a read error. The chain has TRBV12-3 or TRBV12-4 and TRBJ2-7, with 12 bases matching TRBD2. CDR3 length equals 13 residues. DNA for the CDR3: TGTGTCAGCAGACTAGCGGGAGCGTACGAGCAGTACTTC. Its protein is CVSRLAGAYEQYF.

The rearrangement links TRBV29-1 to TRBJ2-5; 9 bases are shared with TRBD2. The ends lost 4 bases at V and 5 bases at J; junction bases unmatched: 8. The CDR3 contains 14 residues. Germline assignment: CDR1 SQVTM and CDR2 ANQGSEA. This CDR3 reads CSVGAREGRETQYF. CDR3 coding DNA: TGCAGCGTTGGTGCGCGGGAGGGCCGCGAGACCCAGTACTTC.

There are a few counts of this clonotype. The chain uses TRBV11-1 and TRBJ1-5; D gene ambiguous. This CDR3 spans 13 amino acids. With 3 bases removed from V and 5 bases from J, the gap between germline ends came to 8 bases. From germline, CDR1 is SGHAT and CDR2 FQDESV (reference sequence). Here the CDR3 reads CASSLGLHQPQHF. The CDR3 bases are TGTGCCAGCAGCTTGGGTTTGCATCAGCCCCAGCATTTT.

This chain connects TRBV9 to TRBJ2-1, with 10 bases lining up with TRBD2. The CDR3 loop spans 16 amino acids. J was trimmed by 7 bases and V by 4 bases; bases with no gene match: 11. Per the germline V gene, CDR1 is SGDLS and CDR2 is YYNGEE. The CDR3 coding sequence is TGTGCCAGCAGCACAGGACTAGCGGTCCGAGGTAATGAGCAGTTCTTC. Translated: CASSTGLAVRGNEQFF.

The chain employs TRBV5-1 and TRBJ2-3, with 7 nucleotides matching TRBD2. After removal of 4 bases from V and 4 bases from J, the junction contained 6 bases not matched to a gene. CDR1 and CDR2 (germline): SGHRS, YFSETQ. The CDR3 has 14 amino acids. The DNA of the CDR3 is TGCGCCAGCAGCGAAGGACTAGACGCAGATACGCAGTATTTT. Translation gives CASSEGLDADTQYF.

The CDR3 here is CASSPGTGLYYEQYF. In DNA form, the CDR3 reads TGTGCCAGCAGCCCCGGGACAGGTCTTTACTACGAGCAGTACTTC. The chain has TRBV11-1 and TRBJ2-7; 8 positions agree with TRBD1. The CDR3 length is 15 residues. Germline trimming cut 5 bases from V and 3 bases from J; bases unmatched to any gene: 9. The germline V gene has CDR1 SGHAT and CDR2 FQDESV (reference sequence). The whole variable domain, filled in from reference TRBV11-1 and TRBJ2-7, reads EAEVAQSPRYKITEKSQAVAFWCDPISGHATLYWYRQILGQGPELLVQFQDESVVDDSQLPKDRFSAERLKGVDSTLKIQPAELGDSAMYLCASSPGTGLYYEQYFGPGTRLTVT.

The rearrangement joins TRBV6-2 or TRBV6-3 to TRBJ2-1, with D uncertain. The DNA matches TRBJ2-7 better at its end, which makes the J call doubtful. Germline assignment: CDR1 MNHEY and CDR2 SVGEGT. This CDR3 region has 20 residues. CDR3 nucleotides: TGTGCCAGCAGTTACTCGGCGATAGGCTTTTCAAAGAGCTCCTACAATGAGCAGTACTTC. This sequence encodes CASSYSAIGFSKSSYNEQYF.

This chain uses TRBV12-3 or TRBV12-4 with TRBJ2-4; TRBD2 agrees at 10 bases. The CDR3 runs 14 residues. Trimming cost V 3 bases and J 8 bases; bases outside gene matches: 4. As DNA, the CDR3 is TGTGCCAGCAGTTTTAACAGCGGGAGGGACATTCAGTACTTC. The encoded protein is CASSFNSGRDIQYF.

This clonotype has at least ten counts. This sequence joins TRBV7-8 and TRBJ1-4; tentatively, D is TRBD1 (5 bases). From germline, CDR1 is SGHVS and CDR2 FQNEAQ. The V end was cut by 1 base, the J end by 7 bases, with 10 bases between. The CDR3 runs 14 residues. This CDR3 is CASSLGGAGEKLFF. The CDR3 DNA reads TGTGCCAGCAGCTTAGGAGGGGCTGGTGAAAAACTGTTTTTT. Supplemented by reference TRBV7-8 and TRBJ1-4, the full variable domain reads GAGVSQSPRYKVAKRGQDVALRCDPISGHVSLFWYQQALGQGPEFLTYFQNEAQLDKSGLPSDRFFAERPEGSVSTLKIQRTQQEDSAVYLCASSLGGAGEKLFFGSGTQLSVL.

The chain carries TRBV5-6 and TRBJ2-1; 8 bases fit TRBD2. This CDR3 has 17 amino acids. V was pared by 4 bases and J by 2 bases, with 11 bases of the junction left unmatched. Germline-derived CDR1 and CDR2 are SGHDT and YYEEEE. The CDR3 DNA sequence: TGTGCCAGCAGCCCGACCCTCCTAGCGGGCGCCTACAATGAGCAGTTCTTC. Protein product: CASSPTLLAGAYNEQFF.